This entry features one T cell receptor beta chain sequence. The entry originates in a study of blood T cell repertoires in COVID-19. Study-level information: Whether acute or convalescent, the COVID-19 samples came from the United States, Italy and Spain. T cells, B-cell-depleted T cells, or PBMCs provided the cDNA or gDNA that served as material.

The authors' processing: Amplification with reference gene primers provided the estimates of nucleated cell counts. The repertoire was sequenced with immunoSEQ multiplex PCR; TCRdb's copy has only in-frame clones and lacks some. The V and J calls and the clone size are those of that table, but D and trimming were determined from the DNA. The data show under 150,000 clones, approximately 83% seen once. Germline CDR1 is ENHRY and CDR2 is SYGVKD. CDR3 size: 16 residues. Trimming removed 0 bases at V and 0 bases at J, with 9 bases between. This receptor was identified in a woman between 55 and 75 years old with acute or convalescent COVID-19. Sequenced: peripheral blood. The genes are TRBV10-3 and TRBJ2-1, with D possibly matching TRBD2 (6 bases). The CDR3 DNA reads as TGTGCCATCAGTGAGTCCGGGACTCACTCCTACAATGAGCAGTTCTTC. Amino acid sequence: CAISESGTHSYNEQFF.